This T cell receptor beta chain comes out of a study of cytomegalovirus exposure and HLA in healthy donors. Overall study context: A later analysis reported the same platform for the 110 or so validation repertoires and the roughly 700 first-cohort repertoires. Study-level results: 150 to 200 TCR beta chains were listed as cytomegalovirus-associated.

For this clone: Its antigen remains unknown.

Here immunoSEQ multiplex PCR was the method, and the copy in TCRdb shows in-frame clones only, minus some. Here the sample spans fewer than 200,000 clones, around 96% being singletons. In germline, CDR1 is LGHNA, CDR2 YSLEER. This CDR3 has 13 amino acids. Trimming cost V 1 base and J 3 bases, with 6 bases left between them. This sequence originates from a woman aged 18-35 years in good health and CMV-seronegative. The chain has TRBV4-3 and TRBJ1-2, with D unresolved. The sample consisted of PBMCs. CDR3 protein: CASSQGRYYGYTF. CDR3 bases: TGCGCCAGCAGCCAAGGGCGGTACTATGGCTACACCTTC.